Below are 32 T cell receptor beta chains sequenced from a single sample in a study of blood T cell repertoires in COVID-19. Generated by immunoSEQ multiplex PCR, the TCRdb table keeps only in-frame clones and is missing some. Among some 100,000 clones, around four fifths were seen once, and the ten largest hold roughly 20%. Sequencing input: peripheral blood. All receptors come from an older woman with acute or convalescent COVID-19.

The chain combines TRBV6-5 with TRBJ2-2; TRBD1 agrees at 10 bases. The CDR3 length is 14 residues. The V gene end was trimmed by 10 bases and the J gene end by 4 bases; junction bases not matched to a gene: 6. Germline-derived CDR1 and CDR2 are MNHEY and SVGAGI. For the CDR3, the DNA is TGTGCCACAAGACAGGGGGCTACCACCGGGGAGCTGTTTTTT. Its protein product is CATRQGATTGELFF.

The V gene is TRBV28, the J gene TRBJ1-1; the match to TRBD1 covers 10 bases. Germline CDR1 MDHEN, CDR2 SYDVKM. The V and J ends lost 6 bases and 11 bases, in that order; junction bases with no gene match: 6. The CDR3 is 12 residues long. The CDR3 loop is CASRPGQGWAFF. CDR3 sequence (DNA): TGTGCCAGCAGACCGGGACAGGGGTGGGCTTTCTTT.

V gene TRBV6-4 combines with J gene TRBJ2-2; the match to TRBD1 covers 9 bases. The CDR3 runs to 16 residues. CDR1 and CDR2 (germline): MRHNA, SNTAGT. V gave up 2 bases and J gave up 6 bases; unmatched junction bases: 7. As DNA, the CDR3 is TGTGCCAGCAGTGACGTGGGACAGGGTCTCTCCGGGGAGCTGTTTTTT. Protein: CASSDVGQGLSGELFF.

The gene calls are TRBV7-3 and TRBJ2-5; 12 nucleotides match TRBD2. V lost 5 bases to trimming and J lost 4 bases; unmatched junction nucleotides: 2. CDR3 size: 14 residues. Germline V gene lookup returns CDR1 SGHTA and CDR2 FQGTGA. In DNA, the CDR3 is TGTGCCAGCAGCGAGGGACTAGCGGGAGAGACCCAGTACTTC. Its translation: CASSEGLAGETQYF.

The gene calls are TRBV19 and TRBJ1-2, with a possible D match to TRBD1 (5 bases). The V gene lost 6 bases and the J gene lost 0 bases, with 20 bases spanning the gap. This CDR3 comprises 17 residues. Germline assignment: CDR1 LNHDA and CDR2 SQIVND (reference sequence). The chain's CDR3 is CASSAHDRLPSNYGYTF. The DNA for the CDR3 is TGTGCCAGTAGCGCCCACGACAGACTTCCTTCTAACTATGGCTACACCTTC.

This clone was picked up a small number of times. Here the CDR3 DNA reads TGCGCCAGCAGGACCGGGACAGGCGGCTACGAGCAGTACTTC. This encodes CASRTGTGGYEQYF. The J gene is TRBJ2-7, the V gene TRBV5-1; 8 bases align to TRBD1. The CDR3 is made up of 14 amino acids. The V and J ends lost 5 bases and 3 bases, in that order; junction bases with no gene match: 7. Germline lookup yields CDR1 SGHRS and CDR2 YFSETQ.

In the case of this clone: The junction departs from germline at one end; a sequencing error may be responsible. This chain links TRBV29-1 with TRBJ2-2; 9 nucleotides line up with TRBD1. The CDR3 consists of 14 residues. Germline loops: CDR1 SQVTM, CDR2 ANQGSEA. CDR3 sequence reads: CSVEPGQGGGELFF. The CDR3 DNA reads TGCAGCGTGGAACCGGGACAGGGAGGCGGGGAGTTGTTTTTT.

V is TRBV28 and J is TRBJ2-1, with a tentative D call TRBD2 (5 bases). The V gene lost 3 bases and the J gene lost 5 bases, with 8 bases spanning the gap. Per germline, CDR1 MDHEN and CDR2 SYDVKM. The CDR3 has 13 amino acids. The CDR3 DNA follows: TGTGCCAGCAGTTTGACGGAGGACAATGAGCAGTTCTTC. Translating gives CASSLTEDNEQFF.

The chain combines TRBV5-1 with TRBJ1-1; D is perhaps TRBD1 (5 bases). Germline CDR1 SGHRS, CDR2 YFSETQ. Trimming took 4 bases from V and 8 from J, leaving 15 bases between them. There are 13 residues in the CDR3. CDR3 amino acids: CASSPDGEGEAFF. The CDR3 region has the DNA TGCGCCAGCAGCCCAGATGGGGAGGGGGAAGCTTTCTTT.

This clone appeared once. The rearrangement joins TRBV18 to TRBJ1-4; 7 positions agree with TRBD1. V lost 5 bases, J lost 5 bases, and 8 bases stayed unmatched. The CDR3 is 15 amino acids. The germline gives CDR1 KGHSH, CDR2 LQKENI. CDR3 DNA: TGTGCCAGCTCATTGACGGGACAGCGAAATGAAAAACTGTTTTTT. Residues: CASSLTGQRNEKLFF.

The sample holds a few counts of this clone. This sequence joins TRBV4-1 and TRBJ2-1, with TRBD2 as a possible D gene (6 bases). Trimming cost V 0 bases and J 8 bases, with 14 bases left between them. Germline CDR1 is MGHRA and CDR2 is YSYEKL. This CDR3 has 15 amino acids. CDR3 loop: CASSQDSSGPDEQFF. The CDR3 coding sequence is TGCGCCAGCAGCCAAGATTCCAGCGGGCCGGATGAGCAGTTCTTC.

The V call is TRBV30, the J call TRBJ2-7; TRBD1 aligns across 7 bases. Germline CDR1 reads GTSNPN; CDR2 reads SVGIG (reference sequence). The ends lost 0 bases at V and 5 bases at J; junction bases unmatched: 1. This CDR3 has 12 amino acids. CDR3 region: CAWSVDRDEQYF. In nucleotides, the CDR3 is TGTGCCTGGAGTGTAGACAGGGACGAGCAGTACTTC.

CDR3 DNA: TGTGCCAGCAGTTCAGGTCCGGGAGTCCAAGAGACCCAGTACTTC. It codes for CASSSGPGVQETQYF. The gene calls are TRBV28 and TRBJ2-5; maybe TRBD2 (6 bases). CDR3 length equals 15 residues. CDR1 and CDR2 from the germline V gene are MDHEN and SYDVKM. Trimming shortened V by 4 bases and J by 1 base, and 13 bases separated the two germline ends.

The V call is TRBV3-1 (or the pseudogene TRBV3-2), the J call TRBJ1-2, with TRBD1 as a possible D gene (5 bases). Looked up from germline, CDR1 is LGHDT and CDR2 is YNNKEL (reference sequence). V lost 3 bases to trimming and J lost 5 bases, with 13 bases between them. The CDR3 runs 14 residues. For the CDR3, the DNA is TGTGCCAGCAGCCACAGGGCGGGGCAATATGGCTACACCTTC. This translates into CASSHRAGQYGYTF.

The chain is built from TRBV10-3 and TRBJ1-5, with D hard to call. The CDR3 covers 14 residues. Trimming cost V 0 bases and J 2 bases, with 5 bases left between them. CDR1 is ENHRY, CDR2 SYGVKD, per germline. This chain's CDR3 is CAISESAGNQPQHF. In DNA, the CDR3 is TGTGCCATCAGTGAGTCGGCAGGCAATCAGCCCCAGCATTTT.

This chain links TRBV5-6 with TRBJ1-1, with D hard to call. This CDR3 region has 14 residues. V was shortened by 4 bases and J by 1 base, with 11 bases between the two germline ends. Looked up from germline, CDR1 is SGHDT and CDR2 is YYEEEE. CDR3 nucleotides: TGTGCCAGCAGCGACCCAACAGAGAACACTGAAGCTTTCTTT. This encodes CASSDPTENTEAFF.

The rearrangement uses TRBV19 and TRBJ2-1, with TRBD2 matching 9 bases. CDR1 is LNHDA, CDR2 SQIVND, per germline (reference sequence). V was pared by 1 base and J by 4 bases, with 2 bases of the junction left unmatched. The CDR3 is made up of 15 amino acids. CDR3 sequence reads: CASSIALAGYNEQFF. The CDR3 DNA sequence: TGTGCCAGTAGTATAGCCCTAGCGGGATACAATGAGCAGTTCTTC.

This clone appeared a few times. The V gene is TRBV5-1, the J gene TRBJ1-6; 8 bases are a match to TRBD1. CDR1 is SGHRS and CDR2 is YFSETQ in the germline V gene. The CDR3 has 16 residues. V lost 5 bases, J lost 5 bases, and 9 bases stayed unmatched. The CDR3 DNA sequence: TGCGCCAGCAGGATATCAGGGGGCGCGAATAATTCACCCCTCCACTTT. Its protein product is CASRISGGANNSPLHF. The full variable domain, in which reference TRBV5-1 and TRBJ1-6 provide the parts outside the CDR3, is KAGVTQTPRYLIKTRGQQVTLSCSPISGHRSVSWYQQTPGQGLQFLFEYFSETQRNKGNFPGRFSGRQFSNSRSEMNVSTLELGDSALYLCASRISGGANNSPLHFGNGTRLTVT.

This rearrangement joins TRBV30 to TRBJ1-2; D remains ambiguous. Germline V gives CDR1 GTSNPN, CDR2 SVGIG (reference sequence). V lost 4 bases to trimming and J lost 7 bases, with 19 bases between them. The CDR3 consists of 14 residues. The CDR3 reads CAWKLGRVSGGYTF. For the CDR3, the DNA is TGTGCCTGGAAGCTCGGGAGGGTCTCTGGTGGCTACACCTTC.

The genes are TRBV19 and TRBJ1-1; 9 bases are shared with TRBD1. The ends lost 6 bases at V and 1 base at J; junction bases unmatched: 0. The length of the CDR3 is 13 residues. Germline CDR1 reads LNHDA; CDR2 reads SQIVND (reference sequence). The DNA of the CDR3 is TGTGCCAGTAGGGACAGGGGGAACACTGAAGCTTTCTTT. It yields the protein CASRDRGNTEAFF. Full variable domain (rest looked up from reference TRBV19 and TRBJ1-1): DGGITQSPKYLFRKEGQNVTLSCEQNLNHDAMYWYRQDPGQGLRLIYYSQIVNDFQKGDIAEGYSVSREKKESFPLTVTSAQKNPTAFYLCASRDRGNTEAFFGQGTRLTVV.

The rearrangement links TRBV30 to TRBJ1-1, with a weak D call TRBD1 (6 bases). Trimming removed 1 base from V and 1 base from J, with 10 bases in between. Looked up from germline, CDR1 is GTSNPN and CDR2 is SVGIG (reference sequence). This CDR3 has 14 amino acids. As DNA, the CDR3 is TGTGCCTGGAGTGCTACAGGGTGGAACACTGAAGCTTTCTTT. This codes for CAWSATGWNTEAFF. The complete variable domain, with remaining parts taken from reference TRBV30 and TRBJ1-1, reads SQTIHQWPATLVQPVGSPLSLECTVEGTSNPNLYWYRQAAGRGLQLLFYSVGIGQISSEVPQNLSASRPQDRQFILSSKKLLLSDSGFYLCAWSATGWNTEAFFGQGTRLTVV.

This chain joins TRBV7-2 and TRBJ1-2; the D gene is possibly TRBD1 (6 bases). Trimming stripped 2 bases from V and 8 bases from J, with 12 bases between. The CDR3 runs to 13 residues. Looked up from germline, CDR1 is SGHTA and CDR2 is FQGNSA. CDR3 nucleotide sequence: TGTGCCAGCAGCTTAACGACAGGAGGAGGCTACACCTTC. Amino acid sequence: CASSLTTGGGYTF.

V and J are TRBV3-1 (or the pseudogene TRBV3-2) and TRBJ1-2; 9 nucleotides match TRBD1. V shed 2 bases, J shed 4 bases, and the junction held 5 bases outside the gene matches. Germline-derived CDR1 and CDR2 are LGHDT and YNNKEL (reference sequence). The CDR3 spans 15 residues. The CDR3 loop is CASSQWTGDVYGYTF. CDR3 nucleotides: TGTGCCAGCAGCCAATGGACAGGGGATGTCTATGGCTACACCTTC.

The chain carries TRBV7-2 and TRBJ2-5; TRBD2 agrees at 9 bases. CDR3 size: 15 residues. Germline V gene data show CDR1 as SGHTA and CDR2 as FQGNSA. Trimming cost V 2 bases and J 4 bases; bases outside gene matches: 5. The CDR3 region is CASSLRGGRVETQYF. CDR3 bases: TGTGCCAGCAGCTTAAGAGGCGGGAGGGTAGAGACCCAGTACTTC.

The V and J genes are TRBV9 and TRBJ2-5; possibly TRBD2 for D (5 bases). Germline CDR1 and CDR2: SGDLS and YYNGEE. V was clipped by 0 bases and J by 1 base, with 7 bases between them. The CDR3 totals 14 residues. In DNA, the CDR3 is TGTGCCAGCAGCGTAGACCTAGCCCAAGAGACCCAGTACTTC. Translating gives CASSVDLAQETQYF.

The gene calls are TRBV28 and TRBJ1-1; D is possibly TRBD1 (5 bases). V shed 5 bases and J shed 6 bases, with 10 bases lying between them. The CDR3 covers 12 residues. Germline V gives CDR1 MDHEN, CDR2 SYDVKM. This CDR3 reads CASSPGWPEAFF. For the CDR3, the DNA is TGTGCCAGCAGTCCAGGGTGGCCTGAAGCTTTCTTT.

V and J are TRBV7-8 and TRBJ2-3; 13 positions match TRBD2. CDR1 SGHVS and CDR2 FQNEAQ come from the germline V gene. The CDR3 is 17 amino acids. The V gene end was trimmed by 5 bases and the J gene end by 3 bases; junction bases not matched to a gene: 8. CDR3 nucleotides: TGTGCCAGCAGCCCGTGGACTAGCGGGAGAAGGACAGATACGCAGTATTTT. Translation gives CASSPWTSGRRTDTQYF.

The genes are TRBV7-9 and TRBJ2-5; 8 bases are a match to TRBD2. In germline, CDR1 is SEHNR, CDR2 FQNEAQ (reference sequence). After removal of 5 bases from V and 4 bases from J, the junction contained 3 bases not matched to a gene. The CDR3 extends over 13 amino acids. DNA for the CDR3: TGTGCCAGCAGCCCGGGGGGGCCAGAGACCCAGTACTTC. Encoded protein: CASSPGGPETQYF.

The gene calls are TRBV14 and TRBJ2-3; 8 nucleotides align to TRBD1. Unmatched junction bases numbered 6, after V lost 3 bases and J lost 4 bases. CDR1 is SGHDN and CDR2 is FVKESK in the germline V gene. CDR3 length: 15 residues. DNA of the CDR3: TGTGCCAGCAGCCAGTGGGACAGGAGTGCAGATACGCAGTATTTT. Encoded protein: CASSQWDRSADTQYF.

This clone was observed once. The chain combines TRBV7-2 with TRBJ1-4; D is ambiguous. The germline V gene encodes CDR1 SGHTA and CDR2 FQGNSA. CDR3 length: 14 residues. Trimming shortened V by 0 bases and J by 7 bases, and 9 bases separated the two germline ends. Written as DNA, the CDR3 is TGTGCCAGCAGCTTAGCAGGGAGTAGTGAAAAACTGTTTTTT. The encoded protein is CASSLAGSSEKLFF.

The rearrangement uses TRBV6-5 and TRBJ2-6, with D hard to call. Per the germline V gene, CDR1 is MNHEY and CDR2 is SVGAGI. CDR3 size: 16 residues. V was shortened by 3 bases and J by 3 bases, with 12 bases between the two germline ends. The CDR3 nucleotides read TGTGCCAGCAGTTATGGCCCCTTATTTGGGGCCAACGTCCTGACTTTC. This translates into CASSYGPLFGANVLTF.

The chain is built from TRBV7-6 and TRBJ2-1, with D perhaps TRBD2 (5 bases). Deletions cut 7 bases from V and 8 bases from J, with 21 bases between. Germline V CDR1 and CDR2: SGHVS, FNYEAQ. CDR3 length: 15 amino acids. In DNA, the CDR3 is TGTGCCAGCACTCCAAGTTCGGGGTGGTTCGATGAGCAGTTCTTC. It codes for CASTPSSGWFDEQFF. Variable domain in full (rest from reference TRBV7-6 and TRBJ2-1): GAGVSQSPRYKVTKRGQDVALRCDPISGHVSLYWYRQALGQGPEFLTYFNYEAQQDKSGLPNDRFSAERPEGSISTLTIQRTEQRDSAMYRCASTPSSGWFDEQFFGPGTRLTVL.